Here is one TCR beta chain with its context. Its antigen remains unidentified. 13 Jbeta primers and 60 Vbeta primers were used for the PCR. Libraries were prepared by immunoSEQ multiplex PCR; TCRdb keeps only in-frame clonotypes and omits some of them. The table shows over 150,000 clones, with approximately 88% occurring only once. This entry is derived from a study of cytomegalovirus exposure and HLA in healthy donors. Study information: Researchers previously reported finding fewer than 140 million unique TCR beta sequences from 170 million or so T cells. Study conclusions and caveats: Earlier results showed most TCR beta V segments being productive about 87% or about 30% of the time.

The CDR3 extends over 18 amino acids. Trimming shortened V by 5 bases and J by 1 base, and 20 bases separated the two germline ends. Per the germline V gene, CDR1 is LNHDA and CDR2 is SQIVND (reference sequence). This receptor was obtained from a woman in her 30s in good health and CMV-seronegative. The chain uses TRBV19 and TRBJ2-2, with D perhaps matching TRBD1 (5 bases). The source material was PBMCs. The CDR3 loop is CASSPLVRAGKNTGELFF. The DNA for the CDR3 is TGTGCCAGTAGTCCCCTGGTTAGGGCAGGGAAGAACACCGGGGAGCTGTTTTTT.